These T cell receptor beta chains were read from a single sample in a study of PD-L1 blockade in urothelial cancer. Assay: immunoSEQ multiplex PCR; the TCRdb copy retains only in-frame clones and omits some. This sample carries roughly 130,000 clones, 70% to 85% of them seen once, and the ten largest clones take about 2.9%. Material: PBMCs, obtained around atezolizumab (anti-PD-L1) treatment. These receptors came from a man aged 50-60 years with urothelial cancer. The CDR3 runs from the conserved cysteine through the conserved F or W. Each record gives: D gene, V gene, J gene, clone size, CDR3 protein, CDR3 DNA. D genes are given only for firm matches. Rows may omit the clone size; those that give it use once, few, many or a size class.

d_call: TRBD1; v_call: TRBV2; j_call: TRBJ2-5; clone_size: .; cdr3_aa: CASSATGASETQYF; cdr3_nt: TGTGCCAGCAGTGCGACAGGGGCATCGGAGACCCAGTACTTC
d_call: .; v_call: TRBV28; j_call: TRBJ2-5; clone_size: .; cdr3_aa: CASSRTPGETQYF; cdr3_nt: TGTGCCAGCAGTCGGACTCCCGGGGAGACCCAGTACTTC
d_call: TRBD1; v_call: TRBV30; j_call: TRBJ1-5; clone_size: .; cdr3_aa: CAWAGTGGGQPQHF; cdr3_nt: TGTGCCTGGGCAGGGACAGGGGGAGGTCAGCCCCAGCATTTT
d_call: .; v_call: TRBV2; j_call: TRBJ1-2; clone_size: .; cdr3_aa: CASSVGKLAYGYTF; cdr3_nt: TGTGCCAGCAGTGTTGGGAAGCTAGCCTATGGCTACACCTTC
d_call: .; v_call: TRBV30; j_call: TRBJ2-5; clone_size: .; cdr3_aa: CAWNLLAIQETQYF; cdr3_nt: TGTGCCTGGAACCTCCTAGCCATCCAAGAGACCCAGTACTTC
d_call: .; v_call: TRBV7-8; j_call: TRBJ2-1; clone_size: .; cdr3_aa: CASSWVAYNEQFF; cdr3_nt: TGTGCCAGCAGCTGGGTAGCGTATAATGAGCAGTTCTTC
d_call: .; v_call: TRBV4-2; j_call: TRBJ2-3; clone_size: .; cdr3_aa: CASSQGVFTDTQYF; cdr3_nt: TGTGCCAGCAGCCAAGGTGTCTTCACAGATACGCAGTATTTT
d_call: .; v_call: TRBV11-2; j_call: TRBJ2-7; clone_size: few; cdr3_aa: CASSLRGRDTFYEQYF; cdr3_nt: TGTGCCAGCAGCCTGAGGGGGCGGGACACTTTCTACGAGCAGTACTTC
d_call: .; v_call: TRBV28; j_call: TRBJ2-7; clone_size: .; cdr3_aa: CASRGPEAYEQYF; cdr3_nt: TGTGCCAGCAGAGGGCCGGAGGCATACGAGCAGTACTTC
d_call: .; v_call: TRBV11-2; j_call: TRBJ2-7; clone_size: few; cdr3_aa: CASSEGVVQYF; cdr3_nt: TGTGCCAGCAGCGAAGGGGTTGTGCAGTACTTC
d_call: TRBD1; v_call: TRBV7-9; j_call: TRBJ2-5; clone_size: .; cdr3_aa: CASSPIPGQPQETQYF; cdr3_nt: TGTGCCAGCAGCCCGATTCCGGGACAGCCTCAAGAGACCCAGTACTTC
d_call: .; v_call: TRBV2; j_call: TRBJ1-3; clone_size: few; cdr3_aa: CASSERVGDTIYF; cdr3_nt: TGTGCCAGCAGTGAAAGGGTCGGGGACACCATATATTTT
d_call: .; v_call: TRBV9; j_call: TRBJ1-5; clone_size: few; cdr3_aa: CASSSGELDSNQPQHF; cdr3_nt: TGTGCCAGCAGCTCGGGAGAGCTGGATAGCAATCAGCCCCAGCATTTT
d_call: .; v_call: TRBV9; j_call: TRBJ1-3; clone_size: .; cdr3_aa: CASSVDPGSGNTIYF; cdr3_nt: TGTGCCAGCAGCGTAGACCCGGGCTCTGGAAACACCATATATTTT
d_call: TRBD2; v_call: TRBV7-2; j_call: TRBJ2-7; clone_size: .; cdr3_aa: CASSLELAGLYEQYF; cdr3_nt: TGTGCCAGCAGCTTAGAACTAGCGGGTTTGTACGAGCAGTACTTC
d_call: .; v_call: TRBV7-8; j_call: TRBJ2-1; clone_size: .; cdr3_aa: CASSFGQPNEQFF; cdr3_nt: TGTGCCAGCAGCTTTGGACAGCCGAATGAGCAGTTCTTC
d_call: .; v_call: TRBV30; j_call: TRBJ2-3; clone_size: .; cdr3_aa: CAWNGAGARTDTQYF; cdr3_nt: TGTGCCTGGAATGGGGCAGGGGCCCGCACAGATACGCAGTATTTT
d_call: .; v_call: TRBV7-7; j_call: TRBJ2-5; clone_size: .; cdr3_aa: CASSLAADRRGTQYF; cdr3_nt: TGTGCTAGCAGCTTAGCGGCGGACAGGCGCGGGACCCAGTACTTC
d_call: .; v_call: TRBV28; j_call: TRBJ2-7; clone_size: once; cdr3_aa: CASSLAEYEQYF; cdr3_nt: TGTGCCAGCAGTTTAGCAGAATACGAGCAGTACTTC
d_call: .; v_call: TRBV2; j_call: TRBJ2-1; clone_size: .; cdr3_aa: CASGERLPSYNEQFF; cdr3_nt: TGTGCCAGCGGGGAGAGACTCCCGTCCTACAATGAGCAGTTCTTC
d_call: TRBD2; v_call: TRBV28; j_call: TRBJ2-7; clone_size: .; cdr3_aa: CASRNGLAGEQYF; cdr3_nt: TGTGCCAGCAGGAACGGACTAGCGGGAGAGCAGTACTTC
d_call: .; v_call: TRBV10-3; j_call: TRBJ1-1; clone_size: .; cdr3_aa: CAISDTGNTEAFF; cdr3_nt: TGTGCCATCAGTGACACAGGGAACACTGAAGCTTTCTTT
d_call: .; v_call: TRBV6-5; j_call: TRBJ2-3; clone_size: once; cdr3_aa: CASSYSWRDFVATQYF; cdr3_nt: TGTGCCAGCAGTTACTCTTGGCGGGACTTTGTGGCTACGCAGTATTTT
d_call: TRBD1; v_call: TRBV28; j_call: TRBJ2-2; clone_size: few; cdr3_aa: CASSPWGQGETGTGELFF; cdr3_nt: TGTGCCAGCAGTCCATGGGGACAGGGGGAAACGGGCACCGGGGAGCTGTTTTTT
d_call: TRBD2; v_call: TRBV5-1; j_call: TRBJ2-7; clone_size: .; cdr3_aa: CASSDAGLAGVSYEQYF; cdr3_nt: TGCGCCAGCAGCGACGCGGGACTAGCGGGAGTGTCCTACGAGCAGTACTTC
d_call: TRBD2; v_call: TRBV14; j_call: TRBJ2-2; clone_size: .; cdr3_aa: CASSQREGTGELFF; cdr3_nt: TGTGCCAGCAGCCAGCGGGAGGGCACCGGGGAGCTGTTTTTT
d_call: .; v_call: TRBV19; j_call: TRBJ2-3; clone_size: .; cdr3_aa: CASSIDKRRAQYF; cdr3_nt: TGTGCCAGTAGTATAGATAAGAGGAGGGCGCAGTATTTT
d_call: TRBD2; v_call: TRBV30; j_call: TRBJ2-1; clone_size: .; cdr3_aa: CAWTPGLALYEQFF; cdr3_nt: TGTGCCTGGACACCGGGACTAGCGTTGTATGAGCAGTTCTTC
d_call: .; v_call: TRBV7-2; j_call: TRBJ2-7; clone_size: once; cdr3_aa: CASSGAVSYEQYF; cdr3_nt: TGTGCCAGCAGCGGAGCGGTCTCCTACGAGCAGTACTTC
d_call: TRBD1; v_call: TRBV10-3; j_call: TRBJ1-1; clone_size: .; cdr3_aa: CAIKAEQGGTEAFF; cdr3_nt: TGTGCCATAAAGGCGGAACAGGGGGGAACTGAAGCTTTCTTT
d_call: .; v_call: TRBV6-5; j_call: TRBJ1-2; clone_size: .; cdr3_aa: CASSYDGGVVYGYTF; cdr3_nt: TGTGCCAGCAGTTACGATGGGGGGGTGGTCTATGGCTACACCTTC
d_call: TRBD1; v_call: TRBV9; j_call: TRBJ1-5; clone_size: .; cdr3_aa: CASSAGTGNNQPQHF; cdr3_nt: TGTGCCAGCAGCGCCGGGACAGGGAACAATCAGCCCCAGCATTTT
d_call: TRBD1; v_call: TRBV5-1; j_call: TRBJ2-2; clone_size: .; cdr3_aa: CASSHSGQGGWTGELFF; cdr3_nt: TGCGCCAGCAGCCATTCCGGACAGGGCGGTTGGACCGGGGAGCTGTTTTTT
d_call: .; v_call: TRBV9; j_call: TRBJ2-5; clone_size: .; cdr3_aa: CASSVSLAPPETQYF; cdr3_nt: TGTGCCAGCAGCGTTAGCCTAGCGCCCCCCGAGACCCAGTACTTC
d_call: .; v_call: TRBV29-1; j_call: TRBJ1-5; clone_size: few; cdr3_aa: CSVARGEGQPQHF; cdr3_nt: TGCAGCGTTGCGCGGGGGGAAGGTCAGCCCCAGCATTTT
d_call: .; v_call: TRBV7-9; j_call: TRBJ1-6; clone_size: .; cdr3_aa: CASTTLDSSPLHF; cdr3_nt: TGTGCCAGCACCACCCTAGACAGTTCACCCCTCCACTTT
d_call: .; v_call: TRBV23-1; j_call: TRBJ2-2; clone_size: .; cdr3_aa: CASSQSWPVNTGELFF; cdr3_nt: TGCGCCAGCAGTCAATCCTGGCCAGTGAACACCGGGGAGCTGTTTTTT
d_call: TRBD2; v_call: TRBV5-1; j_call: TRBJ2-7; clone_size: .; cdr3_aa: CASSLAPGLVRAEQYF; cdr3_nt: TGCGCCAGCAGCTTGGCTCCGGGACTAGTGCGCGCCGAGCAGTACTTC
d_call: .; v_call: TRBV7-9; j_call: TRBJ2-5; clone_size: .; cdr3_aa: CASARGQETQYF; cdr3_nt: TGTGCTAGCGCTAGGGGCCAAGAGACCCAGTACTTC
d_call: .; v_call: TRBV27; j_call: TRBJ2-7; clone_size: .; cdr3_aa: CASSPTGTSPYEQYF; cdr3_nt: TGTGCCAGCAGCCCGACAGGAACCTCCCCCTACGAGCAGTACTTC
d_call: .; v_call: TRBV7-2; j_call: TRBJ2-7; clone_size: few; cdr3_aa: CASSLVNYEQYF; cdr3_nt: TGTGCCAGCAGCTTAGTTAACTACGAGCAGTACTTC
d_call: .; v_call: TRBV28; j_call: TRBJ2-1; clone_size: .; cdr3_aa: CASSEGGSPSYNEQFF; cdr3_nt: TGTGCCAGCAGTGAGGGAGGATCCCCCTCCTACAATGAGCAGTTCTTC
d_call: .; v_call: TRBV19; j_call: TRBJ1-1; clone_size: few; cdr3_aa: CASSGSFYTEAFF; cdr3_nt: TGTGCCAGCTCAGGGTCATTCTACACTGAAGCTTTCTTT
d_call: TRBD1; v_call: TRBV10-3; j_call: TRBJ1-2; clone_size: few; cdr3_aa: CAISTGGEGYTF; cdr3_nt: TGTGCCATCAGCACAGGGGGCGAAGGCTACACCTTC
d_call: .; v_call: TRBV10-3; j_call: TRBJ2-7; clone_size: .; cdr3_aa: CAIRGHGGVTYEQYF; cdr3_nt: TGTGCCATCAGGGGTCACGGGGGAGTAACCTACGAGCAGTACTTC
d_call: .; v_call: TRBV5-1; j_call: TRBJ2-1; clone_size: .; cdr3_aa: CASSFSGQQEQFF; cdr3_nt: TGCGCCAGCAGCTTCAGCGGGCAGCAAGAGCAGTTCTTC
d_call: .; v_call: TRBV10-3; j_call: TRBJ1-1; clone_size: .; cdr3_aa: CAIGSYPNTEAFF; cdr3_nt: TGTGCCATCGGTTCCTACCCGAACACTGAAGCTTTCTTT
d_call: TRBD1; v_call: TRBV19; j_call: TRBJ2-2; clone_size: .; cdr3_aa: CASRTDRPGELFF; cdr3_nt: TGTGCCAGTAGGACGGACAGGCCCGGGGAGCTGTTTTTT
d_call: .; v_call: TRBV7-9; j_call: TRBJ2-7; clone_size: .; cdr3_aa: CASSLGGLAYEQYF; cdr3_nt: TGTGCCAGCAGCTTAGGAGGTCTAGCCTACGAGCAGTACTTC
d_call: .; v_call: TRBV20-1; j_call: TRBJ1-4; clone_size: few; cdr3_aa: CSARIREGLFF; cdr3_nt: TGCAGTGCTAGGATCAGGGAGGGACTGTTTTTT
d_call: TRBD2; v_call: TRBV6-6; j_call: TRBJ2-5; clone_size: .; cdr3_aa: CASRPGLAGYQETQYF; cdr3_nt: TGTGCCAGCAGACCCGGACTAGCGGGGTACCAAGAGACCCAGTACTTC
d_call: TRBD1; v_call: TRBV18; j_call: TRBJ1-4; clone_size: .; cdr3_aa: CASSPDRAGKLFF; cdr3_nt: TGTGCCAGCTCCCCCGACAGGGCCGGAAAACTGTTTTTT
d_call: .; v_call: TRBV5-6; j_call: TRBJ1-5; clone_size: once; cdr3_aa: CASSTGPSNQPQHF; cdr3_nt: TGTGCCAGCAGCACAGGGCCAAGCAATCAGCCCCAGCATTTT